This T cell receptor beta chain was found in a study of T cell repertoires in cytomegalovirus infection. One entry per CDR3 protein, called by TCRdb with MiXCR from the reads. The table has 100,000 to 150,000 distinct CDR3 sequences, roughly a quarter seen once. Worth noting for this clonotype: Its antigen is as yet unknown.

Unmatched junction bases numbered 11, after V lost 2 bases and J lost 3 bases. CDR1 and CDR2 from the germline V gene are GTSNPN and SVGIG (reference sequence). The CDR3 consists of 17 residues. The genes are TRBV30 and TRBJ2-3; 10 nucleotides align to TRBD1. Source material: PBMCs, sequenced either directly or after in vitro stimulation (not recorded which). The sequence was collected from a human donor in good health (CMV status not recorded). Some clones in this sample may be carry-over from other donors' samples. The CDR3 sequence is CAWSLGQGTQRTDTQYF. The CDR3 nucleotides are TGTGCCTGGAGTCTGGGACAGGGGACTCAAAGAACAGATACGCAGTATTTT.